The source of this TCR beta chain is a study of OX40 agonist ivuxolimab in advanced cancers. As for the study in general: Two patients with cutaneous melanoma and one with hepatocellular carcinoma, three in total, showed partial responses.

Libraries were prepared by immunoSEQ multiplex PCR; TCRdb keeps only in-frame clonotypes and omits some of them. The table lists some 80,000 clones, around 94% of them singletons, with about 5% in the top ten. Germline loops: CDR1 SGHNT, CDR2 YENEEA. Deletions cut 8 bases from V and 4 bases from J, with 14 bases between. The CDR3 is made up of 14 amino acids. Sequenced here: CD4+ or CD8+ T cells sorted from blood, sampled in a trial of the OX40 agonist ivuxolimab. The sequence was obtained from an adult with an advanced solid tumor such as melanoma, head and neck, liver or kidney cancer. The chain employs TRBV11-3 and TRBJ1-4; TRBD1 is a possible D gene (6 bases). CDR3 protein: CASRAGTHNEKLFF. The CDR3 DNA sequence: TGTGCCAGCCGCGCCGGGACACATAATGAAAAACTGTTTTTT.